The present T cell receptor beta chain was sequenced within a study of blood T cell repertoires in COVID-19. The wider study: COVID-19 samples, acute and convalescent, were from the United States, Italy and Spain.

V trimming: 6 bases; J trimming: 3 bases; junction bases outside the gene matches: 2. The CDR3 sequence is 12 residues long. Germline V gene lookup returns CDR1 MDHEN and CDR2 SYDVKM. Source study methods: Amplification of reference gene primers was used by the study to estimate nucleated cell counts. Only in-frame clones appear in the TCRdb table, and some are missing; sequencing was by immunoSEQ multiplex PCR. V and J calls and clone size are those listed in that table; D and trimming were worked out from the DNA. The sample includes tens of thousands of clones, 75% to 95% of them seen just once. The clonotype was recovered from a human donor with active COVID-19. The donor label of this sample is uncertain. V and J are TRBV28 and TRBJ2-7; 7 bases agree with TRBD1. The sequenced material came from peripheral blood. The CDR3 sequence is CASRRGRYEQYF. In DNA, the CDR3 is TGTGCCAGCAGAAGGGGGCGCTACGAGCAGTACTTC.